These T cell receptor beta chains were read from a single sample in a study of OX40 agonist ivuxolimab in advanced cancers. TCRdb's copy holds only in-frame clones and misses some; the assay was immunoSEQ multiplex PCR. This table holds some 73,000 clones, just over 85% found once. Specimen: CD4+ or CD8+ T cells sorted from blood, collected in a trial of the OX40 agonist ivuxolimab. Every receptor here comes from an adult with an advanced solid tumor such as melanoma, head and neck, liver or kidney cancer. Both conserved end residues are part of each CDR3. The D gene is left open where the match is weak. A row's size may be missing; if present it is once, few, many or a size class.

d_gene: NA; abundance: NA; j_gene: TRBJ1-2; v_gene: TRBV4-1; CDR3nt: TGCGCCAGCAGCCAAGCTTCGGGGGCCTATGGCTACACCTTC; CDR3aa: CASSQASGAYGYTF
d_gene: NA; abundance: NA; j_gene: TRBJ1-5; v_gene: TRBV7-9; CDR3nt: TGTGCCAGCAGCTTGGGCAGGGGAGGAGAGGGCGCCAATCAGCCCCAGCATTTT; CDR3aa: CASSLGRGGEGANQPQHF
d_gene: NA; abundance: NA; j_gene: TRBJ1-1; v_gene: TRBV5-4; CDR3nt: TGTGCCAGCAGCTTCTACCAGGCGTTACCTACTGAAGCTTTCTTT; CDR3aa: CASSFYQALPTEAFF
d_gene: TRBD2; abundance: NA; j_gene: TRBJ2-4; v_gene: TRBV14; CDR3nt: TGTGCCAGCAGCCCCTGGGACTATGGATCCTCAGCCAAAAACATTCAGTACTTC; CDR3aa: CASSPWDYGSSAKNIQYF
d_gene: NA; abundance: NA; j_gene: TRBJ1-6; v_gene: TRBV5-1; CDR3nt: TGCGCCAGCAGCGGGACGGGTGGGATGGATTCACCCCTCCACTTT; CDR3aa: CASSGTGGMDSPLHF
d_gene: TRBD2; abundance: NA; j_gene: TRBJ2-1; v_gene: TRBV30; CDR3nt: TGTGCCTCCGGACTAGCGGGGGGCGTAAATGAGCAGTTCTTC; CDR3aa: CASGLAGGVNEQFF
d_gene: TRBD1; abundance: NA; j_gene: TRBJ1-1; v_gene: TRBV28; CDR3nt: TGTGCCAGCAGCGGAAGGGACAGAGGTTCCGAAGCTTTCTTT; CDR3aa: CASSGRDRGSEAFF
d_gene: NA; abundance: NA; j_gene: TRBJ2-7; v_gene: TRBV5-1; CDR3nt: TGCGCCAGCAGAGTGGGAGACGTCGGCCCCTACGAGCAGTACTTC; CDR3aa: CASRVGDVGPYEQYF
d_gene: TRBD2; abundance: NA; j_gene: TRBJ2-3; v_gene: TRBV18; CDR3nt: TGTGCCAGCTCACCACGAGTAGGGGGACTAGCGGGAAGTACAGATACGCAGTATTTT; CDR3aa: CASSPRVGGLAGSTDTQYF
d_gene: NA; abundance: NA; j_gene: TRBJ1-1; v_gene: TRBV7-3; CDR3nt: TGTGCCAGCACCCTAAGAGGGCCGGGCACTGAAGCTTTCTTT; CDR3aa: CASTLRGPGTEAFF
d_gene: TRBD2; abundance: NA; j_gene: TRBJ2-1; v_gene: TRBV19; CDR3nt: TGTGCCAGTAGGTCAGCGGGGGGCGGATACAATGAGCAGTTCTTC; CDR3aa: CASRSAGGGYNEQFF
d_gene: NA; abundance: NA; j_gene: TRBJ1-5; v_gene: TRBV7-2; CDR3nt: TGTGCCAGCAGCTTAGGGAGGGGGTTTGGGCATCAGCCCCAGCATTTT; CDR3aa: CASSLGRGFGHQPQHF
d_gene: TRBD1; abundance: NA; j_gene: TRBJ1-5; v_gene: TRBV6-1; CDR3nt: TGTGCCAGCAGTGGCCGACAGGGGGCAAGACAGCCCCAGCATTTT; CDR3aa: CASSGRQGARQPQHF
d_gene: NA; abundance: NA; j_gene: TRBJ1-1; v_gene: TRBV2; CDR3nt: TGTGCCAGCAGCCCAGGGAACACTGAAGCTTTCTTT; CDR3aa: CASSPGNTEAFF
d_gene: TRBD1; abundance: NA; j_gene: TRBJ2-7; v_gene: TRBV18; CDR3nt: TGTGCCAGCTCCGGGGGGACAGGGAATCCCTACGAGCAGTACTTC; CDR3aa: CASSGGTGNPYEQYF
d_gene: NA; abundance: NA; j_gene: TRBJ2-7; v_gene: TRBV21-1; CDR3nt: TGTGCCAGCGCTCCCGGGACACCAACCACCTACGAGCAGTACTTC; CDR3aa: CASAPGTPTTYEQYF
d_gene: NA; abundance: NA; j_gene: TRBJ2-2; v_gene: TRBV4-3; CDR3nt: TGCGCCAGCAGCCAAGTGGAGGGTCAGGGAGACACCGGGGAGCTGTTTTTT; CDR3aa: CASSQVEGQGDTGELFF
d_gene: NA; abundance: NA; j_gene: TRBJ1-6; v_gene: TRBV2; CDR3nt: TGTGCCAGCAGTGAAGCGGGGGTGGCCCATAATTCACCCCTCCACTTT; CDR3aa: CASSEAGVAHNSPLHF
d_gene: TRBD1; abundance: NA; j_gene: TRBJ1-2; v_gene: TRBV7-8; CDR3nt: TGTGCCAGCAGCTTAGGGGCCAGGTCAGGGGGTGGCTACACCTTC; CDR3aa: CASSLGARSGGGYTF
d_gene: TRBD2; abundance: NA; j_gene: TRBJ2-7; v_gene: TRBV27; CDR3nt: TGTGCCAGCCAGACTAGCGGGGGTCGTTCCTACGAGCAGTACTTC; CDR3aa: CASQTSGGRSYEQYF
d_gene: NA; abundance: NA; j_gene: TRBJ2-7; v_gene: TRBV9; CDR3nt: TGTGCCAGCAGCGTAGGACCCCTCTACGAGCAGTACTTC; CDR3aa: CASSVGPLYEQYF
d_gene: NA; abundance: few; j_gene: TRBJ2-1; v_gene: TRBV28; CDR3nt: TGTGCCAGCAGTCACCGAAATGAGCAGTTCTTC; CDR3aa: CASSHRNEQFF
d_gene: TRBD1; abundance: once; j_gene: TRBJ2-3; v_gene: TRBV18; CDR3nt: TGTGCCAGCTCCCCCCTGGACAGGTCCGGAGATACGCAGTATTTT; CDR3aa: CASSPLDRSGDTQYF
d_gene: TRBD1; abundance: NA; j_gene: TRBJ2-1; v_gene: TRBV18; CDR3nt: TGTGCCAGCTCACCACCATGGACAGGGGTGGGTGATGAGCAGTTCTTC; CDR3aa: CASSPPWTGVGDEQFF
d_gene: NA; abundance: NA; j_gene: TRBJ2-7; v_gene: TRBV6-1; CDR3nt: TGTGCCAGCAATGAGGACCGTTACTCCTACGAGCAGTACTTC; CDR3aa: CASNEDRYSYEQYF
d_gene: NA; abundance: NA; j_gene: TRBJ1-2; v_gene: TRBV4-3; CDR3nt: TGCGCCAGCAGCCAAGATTGGGCAGGGGTGGACTATGGCTACACCTTC; CDR3aa: CASSQDWAGVDYGYTF
d_gene: NA; abundance: once; j_gene: TRBJ1-1; v_gene: TRBV6-1; CDR3nt: TGTGCCAGCAGCTCCCCCACACGTGGGAACACTGAAGCTTTCTTT; CDR3aa: CASSSPTRGNTEAFF
d_gene: TRBD2; abundance: NA; j_gene: TRBJ2-3; v_gene: TRBV7-9; CDR3nt: TGTGCCAGCAGCGCCGGGGGGACAGATACGCAGTATTTT; CDR3aa: CASSAGGTDTQYF
d_gene: NA; abundance: NA; j_gene: TRBJ1-1; v_gene: TRBV6-9; CDR3nt: TGTGCCAGCAGGAGGACGGTAAACACTGAAGCTTTCTTT; CDR3aa: CASRRTVNTEAFF
d_gene: NA; abundance: NA; j_gene: TRBJ2-2; v_gene: TRBV7-9; CDR3nt: TGTGCCAGCAGCAACCTTCCCAACCGCGGGGAGCTGTTTTTT; CDR3aa: CASSNLPNRGELFF
d_gene: NA; abundance: once; j_gene: TRBJ1-1; v_gene: TRBV28; CDR3nt: TGTGCCAGCAGCCTGGGGGGGGTGAACACTGAAGCTTTCTTT; CDR3aa: CASSLGGVNTEAFF
d_gene: NA; abundance: once; j_gene: TRBJ2-1; v_gene: TRBV30; CDR3nt: TGTGCCTGGATAGGGACGAGCTCCTACAATGAGCAGTTCTTC; CDR3aa: CAWIGTSSYNEQFF
d_gene: NA; abundance: once; j_gene: TRBJ1-5; v_gene: TRBV6-6; CDR3nt: TGTGCCAGCAGTTACTCGCCAGGGTTAGGCAATCAGCCCCAGCATTTT; CDR3aa: CASSYSPGLGNQPQHF
d_gene: NA; abundance: NA; j_gene: TRBJ1-5; v_gene: TRBV28; CDR3nt: TGTGCCAGTAGCGCGAGCCGGCAGGGACGGCAGCCCCAGCATTTT; CDR3aa: CASSASRQGRQPQHF
d_gene: NA; abundance: NA; j_gene: TRBJ2-2; v_gene: TRBV4-3; CDR3nt: TGCGCCAGCAGGCGTTCCCGTCTCGGGGGGCGAACCGGGGAGCTGTTTTTT; CDR3aa: CASRRSRLGGRTGELFF
d_gene: NA; abundance: once; j_gene: TRBJ2-3; v_gene: TRBV9; CDR3nt: TGTGCCAGCTCTAAGGGGGTGGGCACAGATACGCAGTATTTT; CDR3aa: CASSKGVGTDTQYF
d_gene: TRBD1; abundance: NA; j_gene: TRBJ1-3; v_gene: TRBV18; CDR3nt: TGTGCCAGCTCACCCGGGACAGGGGACGTGGGAAACACCATATATTTT; CDR3aa: CASSPGTGDVGNTIYF
d_gene: NA; abundance: NA; j_gene: TRBJ2-3; v_gene: TRBV9; CDR3nt: TGTGCCAGCAGCGTGGGGGGACAGCCTCCGGATACGCAGTATTTT; CDR3aa: CASSVGGQPPDTQYF
d_gene: NA; abundance: NA; j_gene: TRBJ2-3; v_gene: TRBV28; CDR3nt: TGTGCCAGCAGTTTAGGGGCTCGCACAGATACGCAGTATTTT; CDR3aa: CASSLGARTDTQYF
d_gene: TRBD1; abundance: once; j_gene: TRBJ2-3; v_gene: TRBV27; CDR3nt: TGTGCCAGCACCCCAGGGGGAGCGACAGCCCGCGGTACGCAGTATTTT; CDR3aa: CASTPGGATARGTQYF
d_gene: NA; abundance: NA; j_gene: TRBJ2-2; v_gene: TRBV18; CDR3nt: TGTGCCAGCTCACCGGGGGCAGCGAACACCGGGGAGCTGTTTTTT; CDR3aa: CASSPGAANTGELFF
d_gene: TRBD1; abundance: NA; j_gene: TRBJ1-2; v_gene: TRBV7-9; CDR3nt: TGTGCCAGCAGCTTGGGGGACAGGGGGAACTATGGCTACACCTTC; CDR3aa: CASSLGDRGNYGYTF
d_gene: TRBD1; abundance: NA; j_gene: TRBJ1-2; v_gene: TRBV11-1; CDR3nt: TGTGCCAGCAGCCCCGGGACAGGGAATGTCTATGGCTACACCTTC; CDR3aa: CASSPGTGNVYGYTF